This record looks at one T cell receptor (beta chain) sequence and its context. Its antigen remains unknown. This CDR3 contains 15 residues. The V and J ends lost 5 bases and 3 bases respectively, with 17 bases between them. Per germline, CDR1 SEHNR and CDR2 FQNEAQ (reference sequence). This record comes from a study of T cell repertoires in cytomegalovirus infection. The wider study: Public TCR beta signatures provided an indication of both CMV infection and a matching HLA type. General study points: Summed public TCR beta family frequency identified CMV carriers bearing the relevant HLA. It was HLA-C-restricted CMV-specific TCR beta clonotypes that dominated the response ex vivo.

One entry per CDR3 protein results from TCRdb running MiXCR on the reads. In the table there are some 900,000 distinct CDR3 sequences, roughly 33% of which are singletons. The material was cultured CD8+ T cells from PBMCs, obtained from culture after CMV antigen stimulation. The chain combines TRBV7-9 with TRBJ2-7; possibly TRBD2 for D (6 bases). The clonotype originates from a human donor in good health (CMV status not recorded). Some clones in this sample may be carry-over from other donors' samples. CDR3 amino acids: CASSPKAGRLYEQYF. DNA for the CDR3: TGTGCCAGCAGCCCCAAGGCGGGACGGCTCTACGAGCAGTACTTC. The full variable domain, rest sourced from reference TRBV7-9 and TRBJ2-7, is DTGVSQNPRHKITKRGQNVTFRCDPISEHNRLYWYRQTLGQGPEFLTYFQNEAQLEKSRLLSDRFSAERPKGSFSTLEIQRTEQGDSAMYLCASSPKAGRLYEQYFGPGTRLTVT.